This TCR beta chain appears in the sequencing data of a study of blood T cell repertoires in COVID-19. Between the trimmed V and J ends, which lost 2 bases and 5 bases, there was a span of 6 bases. The CDR3 is made up of 13 amino acids. The germline V gene encodes CDR1 MNHEY and CDR2 SMNVEV (reference sequence). Individuals drawn from 24 US areas were roughly 18 to 100 years old. Participants reported their clinical history, and cohort assignment relied on those reports. Only in-frame clones appear in the TCRdb table, and some are missing; sequencing was by immunoSEQ multiplex PCR. The profile covers 250,000 to 300,000 clones, with over 80% appearing a single time and more than 1% taken by the ten largest.

The rearrangement joins TRBV27 to TRBJ2-2; no firm D call. The sequencing input was PBMCs or T cells enriched from blood (not recorded which). The TCR was taken from a human donor in a cohort exposed to, infected with or recovered from COVID-19 (not recorded which). The donor label of this sample is uncertain. The CDR3 DNA reads as TGTGCCAGCAGTTTAGTTGTAACCGGGGAGCTGTTTTTT. Protein: CASSLVVTGELFF.